Detailed here is one TCR beta chain. No antigen is known for it. The data were taken from a study of T-cell memory formation after mild COVID-19. Study-wide background: TCR clustering was largely donor specific.

Study results and limitations: Later expanders leaned CD4+, whereas day 15 to 85 contracting clones were balanced CD4/CD8. That cross-reactive memory joined was suggested by some responding clones appearing in pre-infection memory. The CD4+ clones that contracted clustered mainly within CM and EM, and the CD8+ clones concentrated in EMRA.

TCRdb reprocessed the 5' RACE reads via MiXCR and lists one record per CDR3 protein. This table holds some 110,000 distinct CDR3 sequences, about 15% found once. This CDR3 spans 15 amino acids. Per germline, CDR1 SGHRS and CDR2 YFSETQ. Trimming removed 7 bases at V and 3 bases at J, with 20 bases between. The specimen sequenced was PBMCs or a T cell subset sorted from them (not recorded which). The source of this sequence is an adult woman who had mild COVID-19 (a few samples of this study predate the infection). Cell type and time point are not known. The chain couples TRBV5-1 to TRBJ2-7, with a possible D match to TRBD1 (6 bases). CDR3 coding DNA: TGCGCCAGCTGCGCGGCCCAGGCAGGGGACTACGAGCAGTACTTC. This encodes CASCAAQAGDYEQYF.